The 10 T cell receptor beta chains reported below all come from one sample, sequenced in a study of blood T cell repertoires in COVID-19. Assay used: immunoSEQ multiplex PCR; TCRdb lists only in-frame clones, some missing. The data hold approximately 150,000 clones, with about 87% observed a single time. Source material: peripheral blood. These receptors were collected from a man in his forties or fifties who had recovered from COVID-19.

This chain joins TRBV7-2 and TRBJ1-6; 10 nucleotides match TRBD1. CDR1 is SGHTA, CDR2 FQGNSA, per germline. The CDR3 consists of 16 residues. J was trimmed by 9 bases and V by 3 bases; bases with no gene match: 8. DNA for the CDR3: TGTGCCAGCAGCTTTATGAGTGGACAGGGGGGTTCACCCCTCCACTTT. Translated: CASSFMSGQGGSPLHF.

V usage is TRBV7-8 and J usage is TRBJ1-1; TRBD1 might be the D (6 bases). Trimming left V 5 bases short and J 6 bases short, with 13 bases between. CDR1 and CDR2 from the germline V gene are SGHVS and FQNEAQ. The CDR3 loop spans 13 amino acids. The CDR3 DNA reads as TGTGCCAGCAGCCGCCGGGACAATGCTGAAGCTTTCTTT. Protein: CASSRRDNAEAFF.

This chain links TRBV4-3 with TRBJ2-3; D perhaps matches TRBD1 (5 bases). Germline V gene sequence: CDR1 LGHNA, CDR2 YSLEER. The CDR3 sequence is 16 residues long. Between the trimmed V and J ends, which lost 0 bases and 5 bases, there was a span of 15 bases. CDR3 nucleotide sequence: TGCGCCAGCAGCCAAGATACAGGAGTAGACAGAGATACGCAGTATTTT. It yields the protein CASSQDTGVDRDTQYF.

The V gene is TRBV6-2 or TRBV6-3, the J gene TRBJ2-7, with a tentative D call TRBD1 (5 bases). CDR1 and CDR2 from the germline V gene are MNHEY and SVGEGT. CDR3 length: 15 residues. The germline V and J ends were trimmed by 2 bases and 0 bases, with 11 bases remaining between them. CDR3 protein: CASSYVQASSYEQYF. In nucleotides, the CDR3 is TGTGCCAGCAGTTACGTACAGGCGAGCTCCTACGAGCAGTACTTC.

This rearrangement joins TRBV7-8 to TRBJ1-5, with D tentatively TRBD1 (5 bases). Germline V gene sequence: CDR1 SGHVS, CDR2 FQNEAQ. V shed 4 bases and J shed 7 bases, with 11 bases lying between them. The CDR3 spans 13 residues. The CDR3 loop is CASSSQGGQPQHF. In DNA form, the CDR3 reads TGTGCCAGCAGCTCGCAGGGTGGACAGCCCCAGCATTTT.

The V and J genes are TRBV5-1 and TRBJ2-1; D perhaps matches TRBD1 (5 bases). Germline CDR1 reads SGHRS; CDR2 reads YFSETQ. The CDR3 covers 15 residues. The V and J ends lost 0 bases and 6 bases respectively, with 13 bases between them. CDR3 bases: TGCGCCAGCAGCTTGGAAGGGCAGGGTCTCAATGAGCAGTTCTTC. This gives the protein CASSLEGQGLNEQFF.

V is TRBV5-6 and J is TRBJ1-1; D is unclear. There are 14 residues in the CDR3. The V gene's germline CDR1 is SGHDT and CDR2 YYEEEE. Deletions cut 4 bases from V and 4 bases from J, with 14 bases between. As DNA, the CDR3 is TGTGCCAGCAGCCTGGGCCAAACGGGCACTGAAGCTTTCTTT. Translated, it gives CASSLGQTGTEAFF.

This chain uses TRBV2 with TRBJ2-1; the match to TRBD1 covers 7 bases. With V trimmed by 4 bases and J by 3 bases, 6 bases remained unmatched. This CDR3 spans 15 amino acids. From germline, CDR1 is SNHLY and CDR2 FYNNEI. The CDR3 here is CASSGGQLIYNEQFF. The CDR3 bases are TGTGCCAGCAGTGGGGGACAGTTAATCTACAATGAGCAGTTCTTC. The full variable domain, its missing parts supplied by reference TRBV2 and TRBJ2-1, is EPEVTQTPSHQVTQMGQEVILRCVPISNHLYFYWYRQILGQKVEFLVSFYNNEISEKSEIFDDQFSVERPDGSNFTLKIRSTKLEDSAMYFCASSGGQLIYNEQFFGPGTRLTVL.

The V gene is TRBV27, the J gene TRBJ2-7, with 7 positions matching TRBD1. V gave up 5 bases and J gave up 2 bases; unmatched junction bases: 3. The CDR3 covers 13 residues. Looked up from germline, CDR1 is MNHEY and CDR2 is SMNVEV (reference sequence). The CDR3: CASSETGAYEQYF. CDR3 DNA: TGTGCCAGCAGTGAAACAGGGGCCTACGAGCAGTACTTC.

CDR3 loop: CSASHFRQRNTEAFF. The CDR3 coding sequence is TGCAGTGCTAGTCATTTCAGACAGAGGAACACTGAAGCTTTCTTT. This chain connects TRBV20-1 to TRBJ1-1, with D possibly TRBD1 on 5 matching bases. V lost 3 bases, J lost 1 base, and 15 bases lay in between. CDR1 is DFQATT, CDR2 SNEGSKA, per germline (reference sequence). The length of the CDR3 is 15 residues.